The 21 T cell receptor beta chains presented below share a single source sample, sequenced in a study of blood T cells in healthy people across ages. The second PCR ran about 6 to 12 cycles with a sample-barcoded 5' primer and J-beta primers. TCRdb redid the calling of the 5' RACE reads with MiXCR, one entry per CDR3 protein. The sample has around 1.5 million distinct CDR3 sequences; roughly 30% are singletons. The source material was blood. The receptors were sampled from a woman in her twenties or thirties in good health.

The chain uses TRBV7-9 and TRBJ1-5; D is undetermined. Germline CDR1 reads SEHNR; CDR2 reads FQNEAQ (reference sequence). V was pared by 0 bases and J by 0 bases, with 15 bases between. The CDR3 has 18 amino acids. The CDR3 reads CASSLATETGYSNQPQHF. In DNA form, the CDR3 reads TGTGCCAGCAGCTTAGCGACGGAGACGGGCTATAGCAATCAGCCCCAGCATTTT. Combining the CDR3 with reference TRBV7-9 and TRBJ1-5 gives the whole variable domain DTGVSQNPRHKITKRGQNVTFRCDPISEHNRLYWYRQTLGQGPEFLTYFQNEAQLEKSRLLSDRFSAERPKGSFSTLEIQRTEQGDSAMYLCASSLATETGYSNQPQHFGDGTRLSIL.

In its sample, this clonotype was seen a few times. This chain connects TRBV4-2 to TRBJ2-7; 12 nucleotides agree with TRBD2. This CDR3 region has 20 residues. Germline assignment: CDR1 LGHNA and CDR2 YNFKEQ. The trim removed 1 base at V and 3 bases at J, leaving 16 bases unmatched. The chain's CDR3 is CASSQGAGLAGGPFLYEQYF. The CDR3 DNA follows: TGTGCCAGCAGCCAAGGAGCGGGGCTAGCGGGGGGGCCGTTTCTCTACGAGCAGTACTTC.

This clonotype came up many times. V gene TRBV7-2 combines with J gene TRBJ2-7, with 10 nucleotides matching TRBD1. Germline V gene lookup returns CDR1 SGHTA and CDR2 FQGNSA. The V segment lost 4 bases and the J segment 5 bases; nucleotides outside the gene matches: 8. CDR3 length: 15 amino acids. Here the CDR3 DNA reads TGTGCCAGCAGCTCCTGGGGGACAGGGGACAACGAGCAGTACTTC. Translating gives CASSSWGTGDNEQYF.

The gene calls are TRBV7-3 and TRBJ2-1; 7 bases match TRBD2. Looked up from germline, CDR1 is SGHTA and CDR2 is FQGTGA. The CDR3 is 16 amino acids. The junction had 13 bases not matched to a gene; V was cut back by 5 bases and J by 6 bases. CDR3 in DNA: TGTGCCAGCAGCCTACGGGGGGACCGGATTACCAATGAGCAGTTCTTC. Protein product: CASSLRGDRITNEQFF.

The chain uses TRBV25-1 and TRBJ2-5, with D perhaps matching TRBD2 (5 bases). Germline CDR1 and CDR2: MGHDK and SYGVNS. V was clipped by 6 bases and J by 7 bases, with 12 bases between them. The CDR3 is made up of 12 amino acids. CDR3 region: CASRWAGGTQYF. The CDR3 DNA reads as TGTGCCAGCAGGTGGGCCGGAGGGACCCAGTACTTC.

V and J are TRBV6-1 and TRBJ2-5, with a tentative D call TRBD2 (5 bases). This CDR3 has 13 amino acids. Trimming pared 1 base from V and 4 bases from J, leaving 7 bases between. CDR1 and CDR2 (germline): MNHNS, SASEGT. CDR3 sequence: CASSEVGRETQYF. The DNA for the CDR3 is TGTGCCAGCAGTGAAGTGGGGAGAGAGACCCAGTACTTC.

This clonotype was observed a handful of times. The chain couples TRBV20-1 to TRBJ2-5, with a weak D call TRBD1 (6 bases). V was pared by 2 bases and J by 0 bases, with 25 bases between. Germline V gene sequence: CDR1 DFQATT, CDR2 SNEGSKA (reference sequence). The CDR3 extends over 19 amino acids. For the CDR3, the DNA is TGCAGTGCTAGACGACGCCAGTTGGGACATAACACAAACCAAGAGACCCAGTACTTC. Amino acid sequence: CSARRRQLGHNTNQETQYF.

This CDR3 reads CASVAHTNYGYTF. The CDR3 nucleotides read TGCGCCAGCGTTGCCCATACTAACTATGGCTACACCTTC. The chain has TRBV10-2 and TRBJ1-2; D unresolved. With 8 bases removed from V and 0 bases from J, the gap between germline ends came to 10 bases. CDR1 is WSHSY and CDR2 is SAAADI in the germline V gene. The CDR3 runs 13 residues.

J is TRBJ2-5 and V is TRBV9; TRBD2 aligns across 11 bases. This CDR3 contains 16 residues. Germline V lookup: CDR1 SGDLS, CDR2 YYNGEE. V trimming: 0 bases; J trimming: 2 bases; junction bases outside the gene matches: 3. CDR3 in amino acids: CASSVEGLAEQETQYF. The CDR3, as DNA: TGTGCCAGCAGCGTAGAGGGACTAGCGGAACAAGAGACCCAGTACTTC.

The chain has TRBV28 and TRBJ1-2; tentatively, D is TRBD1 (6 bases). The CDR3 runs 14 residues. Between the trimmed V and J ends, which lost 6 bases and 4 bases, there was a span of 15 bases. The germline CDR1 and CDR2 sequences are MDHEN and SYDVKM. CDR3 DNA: TGTGCCAGCAGGGACACACAGGGTAGCTATGGCTACACCTTC. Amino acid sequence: CASRDTQGSYGYTF.

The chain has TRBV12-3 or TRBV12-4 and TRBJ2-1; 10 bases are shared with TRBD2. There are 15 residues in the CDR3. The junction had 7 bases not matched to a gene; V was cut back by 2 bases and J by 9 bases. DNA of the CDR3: TGTGCCAGCAGTTTACATGGGACTAGCGTAGGTGAGCAGTTCTTC. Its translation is CASSLHGTSVGEQFF.

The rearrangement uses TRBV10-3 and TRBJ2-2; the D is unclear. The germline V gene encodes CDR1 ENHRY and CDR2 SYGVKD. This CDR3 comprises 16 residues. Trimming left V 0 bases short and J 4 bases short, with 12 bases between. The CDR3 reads CAISESTRQLTGELFF. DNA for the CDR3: TGTGCCATCAGTGAGTCGACAAGGCAACTCACCGGGGAGCTGTTTTTT.

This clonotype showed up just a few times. CDR3 coding DNA: TGTGCCAGCAGCGTTTATCCTAGTTCATACAATGAGCAGTTCTTC. Amino acid sequence: CASSVYPSSYNEQFF. The chain couples TRBV9 to TRBJ2-1; D ambiguous. Trimming pared 2 bases from V and 4 bases from J, leaving 13 bases between. Germline V gene data show CDR1 as SGDLS and CDR2 as YYNGEE. The CDR3 is 15 residues long.

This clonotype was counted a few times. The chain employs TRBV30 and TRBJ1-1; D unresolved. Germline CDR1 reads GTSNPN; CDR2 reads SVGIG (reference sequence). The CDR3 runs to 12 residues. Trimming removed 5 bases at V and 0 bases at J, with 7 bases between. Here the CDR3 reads CAWADLNTEAFF. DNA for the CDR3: TGTGCCTGGGCGGACCTGAACACTGAAGCTTTCTTT.

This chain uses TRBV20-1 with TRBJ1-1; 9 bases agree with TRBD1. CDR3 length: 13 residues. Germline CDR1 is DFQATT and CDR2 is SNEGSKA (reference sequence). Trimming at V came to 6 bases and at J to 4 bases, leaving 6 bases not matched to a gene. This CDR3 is CSAKQGATTEAFF. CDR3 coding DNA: TGCAGTGCCAAACAGGGGGCGACCACTGAAGCTTTCTTT.

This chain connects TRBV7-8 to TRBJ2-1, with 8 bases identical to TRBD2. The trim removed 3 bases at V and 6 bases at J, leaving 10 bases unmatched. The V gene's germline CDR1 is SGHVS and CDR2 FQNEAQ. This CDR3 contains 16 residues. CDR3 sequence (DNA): TGTGCCAGCAGCTTGCGACGGGGGGGCTCTGTCAATGAGCAGTTCTTC. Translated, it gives CASSLRRGGSVNEQFF.

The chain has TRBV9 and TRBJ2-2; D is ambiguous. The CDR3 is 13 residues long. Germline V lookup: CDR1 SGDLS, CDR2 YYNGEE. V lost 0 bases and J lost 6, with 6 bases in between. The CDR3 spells CASSVESPGELFF. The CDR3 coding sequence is TGTGCCAGCAGCGTAGAGAGCCCCGGGGAGCTGTTTTTT.

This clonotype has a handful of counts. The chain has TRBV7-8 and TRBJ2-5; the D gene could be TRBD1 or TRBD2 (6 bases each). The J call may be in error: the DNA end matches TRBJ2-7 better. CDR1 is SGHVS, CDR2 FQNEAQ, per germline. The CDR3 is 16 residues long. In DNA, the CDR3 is TGTGCCAGCAGCTTACGGTCCGGGGGCACTGTCTACGAGCAGTACTTC. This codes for CASSLRSGGTVYEQYF.

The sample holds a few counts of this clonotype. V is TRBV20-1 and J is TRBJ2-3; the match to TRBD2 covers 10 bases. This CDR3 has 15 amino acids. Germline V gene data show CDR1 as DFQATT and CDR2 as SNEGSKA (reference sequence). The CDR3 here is CSASLTSGSTDTQYF. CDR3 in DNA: TGCAGCGCCTCTCTGACTAGCGGGAGCACAGATACGCAGTATTTT.

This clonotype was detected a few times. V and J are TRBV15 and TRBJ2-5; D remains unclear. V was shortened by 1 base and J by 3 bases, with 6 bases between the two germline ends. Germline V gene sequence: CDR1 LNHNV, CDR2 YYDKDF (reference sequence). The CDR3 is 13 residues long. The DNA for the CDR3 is TGTGCCACCAGCAGAGGCACCAAAGAGACCCAGTACTTC. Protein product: CATSRGTKETQYF.

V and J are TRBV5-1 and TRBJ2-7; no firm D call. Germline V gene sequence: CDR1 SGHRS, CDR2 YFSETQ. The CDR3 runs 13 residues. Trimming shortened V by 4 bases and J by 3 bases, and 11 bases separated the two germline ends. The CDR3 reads CASSPSPDYEQYF. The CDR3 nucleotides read TGCGCCAGCAGCCCTTCCCCCGACTACGAGCAGTACTTC.